The 32 T cell receptor beta chains reported below all come from one sample, sequenced in a study of T-cell reconstitution after alpha-beta-depleted transplantation in children. As it was prepared, the TCRbeta library received unique molecular identifiers. TCRdb re-analysed the PCR reads in MiXCR, keeping a single row per CDR3 protein. In the table there are tens of thousands of distinct CDR3 sequences, 15% to 20% of which are singletons. This specimen consisted of PBMCs, mostly from graft donor cells, obtained 360 days after TCRalphabeta/CD19-depleted stem cell transplant. These receptor sequences come from a male patient between 2 and 9 years old who had a stem cell transplant for acute lymphoblastic leukemia, so the T cells may come from the graft donor.

The genes are TRBV18 and TRBJ2-7; TRBD1 matches 11 bases. V trimming: 0 bases; J trimming: 7 bases; junction bases outside the gene matches: 8. From germline, CDR1 is KGHSH and CDR2 LQKENI. The CDR3 contains 16 residues. The CDR3 spells CASSPPLGTGGKEQYF. The CDR3 region has the DNA TGTGCCAGCTCACCACCCTTAGGGACAGGGGGTAAAGAGCAGTACTTC.

The sample holds a few counts of this clonotype. This chain uses TRBV13 with TRBJ2-3; D call uncertain. The V gene lost 0 bases and the J gene lost 2 bases, with 3 bases spanning the gap. Germline-derived CDR1 and CDR2 are PRHDT and FYEKMQ (reference sequence). The CDR3 length is 13 residues. The CDR3 nucleotides are TGTGCCAGCAGCTTAGGGAACACAGATACGCAGTATTTT. Its protein is CASSLGNTDTQYF.

This clonotype was observed at least ten times. The chain is built from TRBV7-2 and TRBJ2-7; D gene ambiguous. Between the trimmed V and J ends, which lost 1 base and 0 bases, there was a span of 7 bases. Germline CDR1 is SGHTA and CDR2 is FQGNSA. This CDR3 has 14 amino acids. This CDR3 is CASSLELSSYEQYF. The CDR3 DNA follows: TGTGCCAGCAGCTTAGAGCTAAGCTCCTACGAGCAGTACTTC.

This clonotype has just a few counts. The chain employs TRBV5-1 and TRBJ2-3; 7 positions agree with TRBD1. The CDR3 spans 16 residues. Germline V gives CDR1 SGHRS, CDR2 YFSETQ. The J segment lost 6 bases and the V segment lost 0 bases, leaving 10 bases of the junction unmatched. The CDR3 sequence is CASSLVATGTADTQYF. The CDR3 coding sequence is TGCGCCAGCAGCTTGGTGGCCACCGGGACAGCCGATACGCAGTATTTT.

This clonotype was seen at least ten times. The gene calls are TRBV3-1 and TRBJ1-5; maybe TRBD1 (6 bases). The CDR3 is 15 residues long. Trimming removed 0 bases at V and 5 bases at J, with 11 bases between. Looked up from germline, CDR1 is LGHDT and CDR2 is YNNKEL (reference sequence). The CDR3 region is CASSQDTGLDQPQHF. The CDR3 DNA reads as TGTGCCAGCAGCCAAGATACAGGGCTGGATCAGCCCCAGCATTTT.

CDR3 protein: CASIPGRDKISYEQYF. CDR3 nucleotide sequence: TGTGCCAGCATCCCCGGTCGGGACAAGATCTCCTACGAGCAGTACTTC. This chain joins TRBV2 and TRBJ2-7; possibly TRBD1 for D (6 bases). This CDR3 has 16 amino acids. V lost 7 bases to trimming and J lost 0 bases, with 19 bases between them. Germline-derived CDR1 and CDR2 are SNHLY and FYNNEI.

This clonotype was detected a few times. V and J are TRBV12-3 or TRBV12-4 and TRBJ1-6; perhaps TRBD1 as D (6 bases). The CDR3 has 14 residues. V lost 5 bases, J lost 7 bases, and 12 bases lay in between. This CDR3 reads CASSLKGGNSPLHF. In DNA form, the CDR3 reads TGTGCCAGCAGTCTGAAGGGGGGAAATTCACCCCTCCACTTT.

The chain is built from TRBV3-1 and TRBJ1-5; maybe TRBD1 (6 bases). CDR1 LGHDT and CDR2 YNNKEL come from the germline V gene (reference sequence). The CDR3 is made up of 14 amino acids. V lost 2 bases, J lost 5 bases, and 10 bases lay in between. The CDR3 coding sequence is TGTGCCAGCAGCCAACGGGACAAGTATCAGCCCCAGCATTTT. Its protein product is CASSQRDKYQPQHF.

For this clonotype: This may be a read error, as it is one base from a much larger clone. V is TRBV5-1 and J is TRBJ2-2; weak D call: TRBD1 (5 bases). Germline loops: CDR1 SGHRS, CDR2 YFSETQ. V lost 8 bases, J lost 7 bases, and 12 bases lay in between. The CDR3 covers 12 residues. In nucleotides, the CDR3 is TGCGCCAGAAGCACAGGTGGCGGGGAGCTGTTTTTT. This gives the protein CARSTGGGELFF.

The V and J genes are TRBV6-1 and TRBJ2-7; 8 bases align to TRBD2. V lost 7 bases, J lost 3 bases, and 11 bases stayed unmatched. CDR3 length equals 15 residues. Germline CDR1 is MNHNS and CDR2 is SASEGT. The CDR3 bases are TGTGCCAGCACTCGATCTCCGGGACTAGTCTACGAGCAGTACTTC. Protein: CASTRSPGLVYEQYF.

This clonotype was seen more than once but under ten times. The chain employs TRBV6-1 and TRBJ2-2; 12 positions match TRBD1. Trimming took 7 bases from V and 7 from J; bases not matched to a gene: 7. The CDR3 extends over 15 amino acids. Germline assignment: CDR1 MNHNS and CDR2 SASEGT. CDR3 loop: CASTPGQGANGELFF. The CDR3 nucleotides are TGTGCCAGCACACCGGGACAGGGGGCGAACGGGGAGCTGTTTTTT.

Ten or more counts support this clonotype. The chain carries TRBV5-1 and TRBJ2-2, with a possible D match to TRBD2 (6 bases). From germline, CDR1 is SGHRS and CDR2 YFSETQ. The CDR3 loop spans 15 amino acids. Between the trimmed V and J ends, which lost 5 bases and 0 bases, there was a span of 11 bases. CDR3: CASSFWGANTGELFF. The CDR3 DNA sequence: TGCGCCAGCAGTTTTTGGGGGGCGAACACCGGGGAGCTGTTTTTT.

This sequence joins TRBV4-1 and TRBJ2-7, with D perhaps matching TRBD2 (6 bases). Germline CDR1 MGHRA, CDR2 YSYEKL. V lost 0 bases and J 4 bases, leaving 10 bases between the germline ends. The CDR3 consists of 14 residues. CDR3 sequence (DNA): TGCGCCAGCAGCCAAGATTACGGGAGTTACGAGCAGTACTTC. Translation: CASSQDYGSYEQYF.

There are a few counts of this clonotype. The DNA for the CDR3 is TGCAGTGCTAGAGATCAGGTCCAGTTCTTC. It yields the protein CSARDQVQFF. V usage is TRBV20-1 and J usage is TRBJ2-1; no definite D call. This CDR3 contains 10 residues. V was cut by 0 bases and J by 13 bases, with 7 bases left in between. Germline assignment: CDR1 DFQATT and CDR2 SNEGSKA (reference sequence).

The chain joins TRBV11-2 to TRBJ2-2, with D unresolved. CDR3 length: 15 residues. Germline loops: CDR1 SGHAT, CDR2 FQNNGV. V was clipped by 1 base and J by 0 bases, with 6 bases between them. CDR3 bases: TGTGCCAGCAGCTTAGTAGGGCCGAACACCGGGGAGCTGTTTTTT. Its protein product is CASSLVGPNTGELFF. The full variable domain, its missing parts supplied by reference TRBV11-2 and TRBJ2-2, is EAGVAQSPRYKIIEKRQSVAFWCNPISGHATLYWYQQILGQGPKLLIQFQNNGVVDDSQLPKDRFSAERLKGVDSTLKIQPAKLEDSAVYLCASSLVGPNTGELFFGEGSRLTVL.

This sequence joins TRBV27 and TRBJ2-7; no reliable D call. Trimming took 6 bases from V and 0 from J, leaving 6 bases between them. The CDR3 has 12 amino acids. Germline CDR1 and CDR2: MNHEY and SMNVEV (reference sequence). CDR3 protein: CASSLTSYEQYF. In DNA form, the CDR3 reads TGTGCCAGCAGCTTAACCTCCTACGAGCAGTACTTC.

V usage is TRBV12-3 or TRBV12-4 and J usage is TRBJ2-2; 9 positions agree with TRBD1. V gave up 3 bases and J gave up 5 bases; unmatched junction bases: 4. The CDR3 totals 15 residues. The CDR3 DNA sequence: TGTGCCAGCAGTTTCGGGACAGGGTTTACCGGGGAGCTGTTTTTT. This translates into CASSFGTGFTGELFF.

There are a few counts of this clonotype. The rearrangement links TRBV11-1 to TRBJ2-5; 12 bases align to TRBD2. V shed 4 bases, J shed 7 bases, and the junction held 16 bases outside the gene matches. Germline V gives CDR1 SGHAT, CDR2 FQDESV (reference sequence). This CDR3 spans 18 amino acids. CDR3 protein: CASSYNPRLAGVGVTQYF. The DNA for the CDR3 is TGTGCCAGCAGCTATAATCCCCGACTAGCGGGAGTGGGGGTGACCCAGTACTTC.

This rearrangement joins TRBV12-3 or TRBV12-4 to TRBJ1-1, with D possibly TRBD1 on 5 matching bases. V gave up 3 bases and J gave up 3 bases, with 17 bases separating them. This CDR3 comprises 16 residues. CDR3 residues: CASSFSRPGLDTEAFF. The CDR3 DNA reads as TGTGCCAGCAGTTTTTCCCGCCCGGGGCTCGACACTGAAGCTTTCTTT.

The chain employs TRBV11-1 and TRBJ2-6; 7 positions agree with TRBD1. Germline trimming cut 5 bases from V and 0 bases from J; bases unmatched to any gene: 10. Per germline, CDR1 SGHAT and CDR2 FQDESV (reference sequence). This CDR3 comprises 18 residues. As DNA, the CDR3 is TGTGCCAGCAGCATCCTCCAAGACAGGGTCTCTGGGGCCAACGTCCTGACTTTC. It codes for CASSILQDRVSGANVLTF.

This clonotype was picked up a small number of times. The chain couples TRBV7-9 to TRBJ1-4, with TRBD1 matching over 9 bases. Germline lookup yields CDR1 SEHNR and CDR2 FQNEAQ (reference sequence). J was trimmed by 7 bases and V by 6 bases; bases with no gene match: 9. The CDR3 has 15 amino acids. CDR3 region: CASSFAGTGTEKLFF. CDR3 sequence (DNA): TGTGCCAGCAGTTTCGCCGGGACAGGGACTGAAAAACTGTTTTTT.

V gene TRBV12-3 or TRBV12-4 combines with J gene TRBJ2-5, with D uncertain. V was pared by 8 bases and J by 9 bases, with 16 bases between. This CDR3 has 12 amino acids. The CDR3 here is CASGLTPWAQYF. The DNA of the CDR3 is TGTGCCAGCGGCCTCACTCCGTGGGCCCAGTACTTC.

Judged by abundance, this clonotype is large. For the CDR3, the DNA is TGCAGTGCTAGTGGTGGTTTAGCGGGAGAGAGCTACACAGATACGCAGTATTTT. Protein product: CSASGGLAGESYTDTQYF. The J gene is TRBJ2-3, the V gene TRBV20-1, with TRBD2 matching 9 bases. The germline V gene encodes CDR1 DFQATT and CDR2 SNEGSKA (reference sequence). The length of the CDR3 is 18 residues. Unmatched junction bases numbered 15, after V lost 3 bases and J lost 2 bases.

V usage is TRBV29-1 and J usage is TRBJ1-2; TRBD1 aligns across 9 bases. CDR3 length: 13 residues. Per germline, CDR1 SQVTM and CDR2 ANQGSEA. The DNA of the CDR3 is TGCAAAACCGCGGGGGGACAGGGTGGCGGCTACACCTTC. Translated: CKTAGGQGGGYTF.

V gene TRBV29-1 combines with J gene TRBJ2-2; D unclear. Germline V lookup: CDR1 SQVTM, CDR2 ANQGSEA. The length of the CDR3 is 11 residues. CDR3 region: CRDICPGELFF. As DNA, the CDR3 is TGCAGAGATATATGCCCCGGGGAGCTGTTTTTT.

Many counts were recorded for this clonotype. The rearrangement links TRBV5-5 to TRBJ1-1, with 9 bases that match TRBD1. Germline CDR1 reads SGHKS; CDR2 reads YYEKEE (reference sequence). The J segment lost 7 bases and the V segment lost 5 bases, leaving 9 bases of the junction unmatched. The CDR3 runs 14 residues. CDR3: CASRQTGGWGEAFF. The CDR3 nucleotides read TGTGCCAGCAGACAAACAGGGGGCTGGGGTGAAGCTTTCTTT.

The chain is built from TRBV12-3 or TRBV12-4 and TRBJ2-2; 7 bases are shared with TRBD2. CDR3 length: 15 amino acids. After removal of 6 bases from V and 6 bases from J, the junction contained 10 bases not matched to a gene. CDR3 region: CASRPGGGWSGELFF. Written as DNA, the CDR3 is TGTGCCAGCAGACCGGGGGGAGGGTGGTCCGGGGAGCTGTTTTTT.

V usage is TRBV12-3 or TRBV12-4 and J usage is TRBJ2-2; 9 bases are a match to TRBD1. V gave up 5 bases and J gave up 3 bases; unmatched junction bases: 7. CDR3 length equals 16 residues. For the CDR3, the DNA is TGTGCCAGCAGTCTCCGGACAGGGGTCTACACCGGGGAGCTGTTTTTT. It yields the protein CASSLRTGVYTGELFF.

The chain couples TRBV5-1 to TRBJ2-3, with 8 bases matching TRBD2. The junction had 8 bases not matched to a gene; V was cut back by 4 bases and J by 4 bases. CDR1 is SGHRS and CDR2 is YFSETQ in the germline V gene. The CDR3 covers 15 residues. CDR3 sequence: CASSPQRESADTQYF. In DNA form, the CDR3 reads TGCGCCAGCAGCCCACAGCGGGAGTCGGCAGATACGCAGTATTTT.

This clonotype has more than one count but fewer than ten. The chain combines TRBV12-3 or TRBV12-4 with TRBJ2-7; no clear D gene. V was cut by 2 bases and J by 6 bases, with 11 bases left in between. The CDR3 is 13 residues long. CDR3 bases: TGTGCCAGCAGTTTATGGCAGTTTGGCGAGCAGTACTTC. It yields the protein CASSLWQFGEQYF.

This clonotype was counted between two and nine times. The chain combines TRBV7-6 with TRBJ2-7; D remains ambiguous. This CDR3 region has 13 residues. Looked up from germline, CDR1 is SGHVS and CDR2 is FNYEAQ. Trimming took 1 base from V and 4 from J, leaving 8 bases between them. This CDR3 reads CASSLGRKYEQYF. CDR3 nucleotide sequence: TGTGCCAGCAGCTTAGGACGGAAATACGAGCAGTACTTC.

This sequence joins TRBV3-1 and TRBJ2-5; D gene unclear. Trimming removed 2 bases at V and 2 bases at J, with 9 bases between. The CDR3 loop spans 14 amino acids. The germline V gene has CDR1 LGHDT and CDR2 YNNKEL (reference sequence). CDR3 residues: CASSQFRGQETQYF. CDR3 sequence (DNA): TGTGCCAGCAGCCAATTTAGAGGACAAGAGACCCAGTACTTC.